The clone carrying this T cell receptor (beta chain) was observed a few times. The antigen is undetermined. Tagging with unique molecular identifiers was a feature of the TCR beta cDNA libraries. The source material, about 0.9 to 10 million T cells, gave rise to roughly 0.5 million cDNA molecules. TCRdb processed the PCR reads anew with MiXCR; each CDR3 protein has one entry. The table lists approximately 570,000 distinct CDR3 sequences, roughly two fifths of them singletons. This entry belongs to a study of post-analysis software for immune sequencing data. General observations from the study: In patients, TRBV5-6, TRBV5-1 and TRBV20-1 belonged to five or six TRBV segments found more frequently than in controls. Clustering by F measure revealed strong co-clustering among samples prepared together in one batch. A significant reduction in normalized Chao1 diversity was observed in multiple sclerosis patients versus controls.

The CDR3 sequence is 16 residues long. Trimming left V 0 bases short and J 3 bases short, with 9 bases between. Germline-derived CDR1 and CDR2 are MNHEY and SVGAGI. Sequencing was done on a sample of blood. The chain joins TRBV6-5 to TRBJ1-6; no definite D call. The receptor was isolated from a girl aged 10-17 years with multiple sclerosis. The DNA for the CDR3 is TGTGCCAGCAGTTACTCGTTCCCTATCTATAATTCACCCCTCCACTTT. This gives the protein CASSYSFPIYNSPLHF.